The 11 T cell receptor beta chains in this list originate from one sample, sequenced in a study of blood T cells in healthy people across ages. Primed by a sample-barcoded 5' primer and a J-beta primer mix, a second PCR proceeded for 7 to 11 cycles. Via MiXCR, TCRdb re-called the 5' RACE reads, giving one row per CDR3 protein. The sample carries about 1.6 million distinct CDR3 sequences, 30% to 40% recorded once. Sequencing used blood. Every receptor here comes from a woman in her twenties or thirties in good health.

As concerns this clonotype: One base away lies a much larger clone, so this may be a sequencing read error. The chain combines TRBV20-1 with TRBJ2-5; 9 positions match TRBD1. The CDR3 is 13 residues long. Germline assignment: CDR1 DFQATT and CDR2 SNEGSKA (reference sequence). The CDR3 here is CSARDRAQGTQYF. CDR3 in DNA: TGCAGTGCACGGGACAGGGCACAAGGGACCCAGTACTTC.

Ten or more counts support this clonotype. V and J are TRBV10-3 and TRBJ2-1, with 9 bases matching TRBD1. V was clipped by 4 bases and J by 0 bases; unmatched bases: 4. Germline CDR1 is ENHRY and CDR2 is SYGVKD. The CDR3 extends over 16 amino acids. This CDR3 is CAISGLTGGSYNEQFF. DNA for the CDR3: TGTGCCATCAGTGGGTTGACAGGGGGCTCCTACAATGAGCAGTTCTTC.

This clonotype showed up many times. This chain connects TRBV20-1 to TRBJ2-3, with D possibly TRBD2 on 6 matching bases. The germline CDR1 and CDR2 sequences are DFQATT and SNEGSKA (reference sequence). This CDR3 spans 15 amino acids. Trimming pared 4 bases from V and 0 bases from J, leaving 14 bases between. DNA for the CDR3: TGCAGTGCTACTACGACTAGTACTAGCACAGATACGCAGTATTTT. It specifies CSATTTSTSTDTQYF.

This clonotype was seen only once. The chain uses TRBV29-1 and TRBJ2-3; D is perhaps TRBD1 (6 bases). The CDR3 runs to 15 residues. Trimming shortened V by 6 bases and J by 4 bases, and 20 bases separated the two germline ends. Germline V CDR1 and CDR2: SQVTM, ANQGSEA. CDR3 sequence reads: CSVARDIGLADTQYF. DNA for the CDR3: TGCAGCGTAGCCCGGGACATCGGTTTGGCAGATACGCAGTATTTT.

This clonotype was seen once. Its ends do not fully match the called genes, so a read error is possible. The chain employs TRBV27 and TRBJ2-5; the D is unclear. The DNA end is a closer match to TRBJ2-7, so the J assignment may be wrong. The CDR3 sequence is 14 residues long. CDR1 and CDR2 from the germline V gene are MNHEY and SMNVEV (reference sequence). CDR3 region: CANSPNDRAYEQYF. As DNA, the CDR3 is TGTGCCAACAGTCCGAACGACCGAGCCTACGAGCAGTACTTC.

The chain uses TRBV30 and TRBJ2-1; 10 positions agree with TRBD2. Unmatched junction bases numbered 15, after V lost 2 bases and J lost 8 bases. Germline-derived CDR1 and CDR2 are GTSNPN and SVGIG (reference sequence). This CDR3 comprises 17 residues. CDR3 loop: CAWSPPRLAGARDEQFF. The CDR3 nucleotides read TGTGCCTGGAGTCCCCCCCGTCTAGCGGGGGCTAGGGATGAGCAGTTCTTC.

V gene TRBV15 combines with J gene TRBJ2-1; D remains ambiguous. The CDR3 totals 13 residues. In germline, CDR1 is LNHNV, CDR2 YYDKDF (reference sequence). V lost 3 bases and J 4 bases, leaving 7 bases between the germline ends. The CDR3 here is CATSSWEYNEQFF. CDR3 sequence (DNA): TGTGCCACCAGCAGTTGGGAATACAATGAGCAGTTCTTC.

This chain links TRBV7-2 with TRBJ2-6; weak D call: TRBD1 (6 bases). CDR1 and CDR2 from the germline V gene are SGHTA and FQGNSA. Trimming stripped 6 bases from V and 3 bases from J, with 12 bases between. The CDR3 consists of 15 residues. CDR3 coding DNA: TGTGCCAGCAGGCCCCAGGGGAATGGGGCCAACGTCCTGACTTTC. Protein sequence: CASRPQGNGANVLTF.

J is TRBJ2-3 and V is TRBV7-6; 9 nucleotides line up with TRBD2. Trimming at V came to 5 bases and at J to 1 base, leaving 10 bases not matched to a gene. Germline V gene data show CDR1 as SGHVS and CDR2 as FNYEAQ. This CDR3 region has 17 residues. The CDR3 region has the DNA TGTGCCAGCAGCCCAAGGGGCGGGGGGGCCGGCACAGATACGCAGTATTTT. Translating gives CASSPRGGGAGTDTQYF.

This chain links TRBV12-3 or TRBV12-4 with TRBJ2-5; the D is unclear. V lost 6 bases and J lost 2, with 13 bases in between. The CDR3 extends over 14 amino acids. The CDR3 DNA reads as TGTGCCAGCAGCTTTCCGCCAGTACAAGAGACCCAGTACTTC. It translates to CASSFPPVQETQYF.

This rearrangement joins TRBV11-2 to TRBJ2-3; 7 bases map to TRBD2. The V gene's germline CDR1 is SGHAT and CDR2 FQNNGV. CDR3 length: 15 amino acids. The V and J ends lost 0 bases and 6 bases, in that order; junction bases with no gene match: 6. Here the CDR3 DNA reads TGTGCCAGCAGCTTAGAGGGGAGGGAGTTGGATACGCAGTATTTT. Its translation is CASSLEGRELDTQYF.